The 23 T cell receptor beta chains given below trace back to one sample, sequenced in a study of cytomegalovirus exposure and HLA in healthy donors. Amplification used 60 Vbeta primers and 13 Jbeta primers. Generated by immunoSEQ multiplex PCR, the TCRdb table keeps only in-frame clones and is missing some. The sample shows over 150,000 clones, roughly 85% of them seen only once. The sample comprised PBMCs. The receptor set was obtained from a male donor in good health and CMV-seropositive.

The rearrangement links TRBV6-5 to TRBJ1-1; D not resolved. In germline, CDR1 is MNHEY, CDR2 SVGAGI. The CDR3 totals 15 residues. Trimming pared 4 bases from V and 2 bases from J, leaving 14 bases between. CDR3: CASSFYSQPNTEAFF. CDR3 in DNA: TGTGCCAGCAGTTTCTACAGCCAACCTAACACTGAAGCTTTCTTT.

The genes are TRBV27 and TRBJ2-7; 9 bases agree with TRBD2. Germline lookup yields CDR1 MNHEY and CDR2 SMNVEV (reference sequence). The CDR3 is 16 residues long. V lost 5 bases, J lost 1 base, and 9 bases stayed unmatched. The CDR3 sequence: CASSPRGLAGSYEQYF. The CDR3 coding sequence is TGTGCCAGCAGTCCCCGCGGGCTAGCGGGGTCCTACGAGCAGTACTTC.

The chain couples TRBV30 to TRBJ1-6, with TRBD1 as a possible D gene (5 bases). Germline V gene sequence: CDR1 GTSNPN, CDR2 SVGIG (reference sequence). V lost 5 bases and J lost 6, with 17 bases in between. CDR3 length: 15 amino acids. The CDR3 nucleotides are TGTGCCTGGGAACCCGACAGTGGGCCTAATTCACCCCTCCACTTT. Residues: CAWEPDSGPNSPLHF.

CDR3: CASSFVASGANVLTF. CDR3 sequence (DNA): TGTGCCAGCAGCTTCGTGGCCTCTGGGGCCAACGTCCTGACTTTC. The chain employs TRBV5-4 and TRBJ2-6, with D uncertain. V was shortened by 2 bases and J by 0 bases, with 6 bases between the two germline ends. Germline lookup yields CDR1 SGHNT and CDR2 YYREEE (reference sequence). The CDR3 is made up of 15 amino acids. The full variable domain, completed using reference TRBV5-4 and TRBJ2-6, is ETGVTQSPTHLIKTRGQQVTLRCSSQSGHNTVSWYQQALGQGPQFIFQYYREEENGRGNFPPRFSGLQFPNYSSELNVNALELDDSALYLCASSFVASGANVLTFGAGSRLTVL.

DNA for the CDR3: TGTGCCAGCAGTTTAGGTGGGACAGGATTGAACACTGAAGCTTTCTTT. Its translation is CASSLGGTGLNTEAFF. V gene TRBV28 combines with J gene TRBJ1-1, with 8 nucleotides matching TRBD1. There are 16 residues in the CDR3. Germline lookup yields CDR1 MDHEN and CDR2 SYDVKM. The V segment lost 2 bases and the J segment 0 bases; nucleotides outside the gene matches: 5.

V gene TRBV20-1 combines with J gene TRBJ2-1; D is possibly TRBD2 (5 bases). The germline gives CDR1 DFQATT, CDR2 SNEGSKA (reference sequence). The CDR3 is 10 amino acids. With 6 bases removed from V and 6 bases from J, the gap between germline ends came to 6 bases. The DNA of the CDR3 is TGCAGTGCAGAGGGCAATGAGCAGTTCTTC. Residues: CSAEGNEQFF.

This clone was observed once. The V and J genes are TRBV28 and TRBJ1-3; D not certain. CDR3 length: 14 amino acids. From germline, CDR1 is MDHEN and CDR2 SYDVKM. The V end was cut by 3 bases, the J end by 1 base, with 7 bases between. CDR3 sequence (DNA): TGTGCCAGCAGTTTCGACACTTCTGGAAACACCATATATTTT. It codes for CASSFDTSGNTIYF.

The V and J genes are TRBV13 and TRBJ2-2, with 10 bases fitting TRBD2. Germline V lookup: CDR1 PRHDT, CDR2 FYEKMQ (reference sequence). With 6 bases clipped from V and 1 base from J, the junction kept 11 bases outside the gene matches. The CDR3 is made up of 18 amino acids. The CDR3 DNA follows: TGTGCCAGCAGTCGGACCCCTGGACTAGCGGTGAACACCGGGGAGCTGTTTTTT. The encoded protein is CASSRTPGLAVNTGELFF.

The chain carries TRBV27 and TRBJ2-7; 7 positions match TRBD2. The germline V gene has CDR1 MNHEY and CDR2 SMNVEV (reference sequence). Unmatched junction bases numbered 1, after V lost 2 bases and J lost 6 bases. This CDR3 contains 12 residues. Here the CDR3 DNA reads TGTGCCAGCAGTTTAGCGGGGGTCGAGCAGTACTTC. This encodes CASSLAGVEQYF.

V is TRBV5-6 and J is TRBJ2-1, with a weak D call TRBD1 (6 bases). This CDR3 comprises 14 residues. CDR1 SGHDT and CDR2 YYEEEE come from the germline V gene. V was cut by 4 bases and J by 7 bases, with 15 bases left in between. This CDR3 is CASSPLRTGNEQFF. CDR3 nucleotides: TGTGCCAGCAGCCCCCTGCGAACAGGGAATGAGCAGTTCTTC.

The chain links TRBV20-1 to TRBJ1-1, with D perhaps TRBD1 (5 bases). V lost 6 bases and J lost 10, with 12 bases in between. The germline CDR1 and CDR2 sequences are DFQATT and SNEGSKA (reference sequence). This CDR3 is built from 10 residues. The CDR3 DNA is TGCAGTGCCTTCACAGGCGCAGCTTTCTTT. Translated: CSAFTGAAFF.

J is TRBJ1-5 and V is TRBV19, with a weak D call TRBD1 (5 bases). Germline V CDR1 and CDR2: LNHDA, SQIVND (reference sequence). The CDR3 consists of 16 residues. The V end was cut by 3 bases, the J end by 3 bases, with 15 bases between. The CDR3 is CASSIRSGRHNQPQHF. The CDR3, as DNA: TGTGCCAGTAGTATTCGGTCAGGGCGGCACAATCAGCCCCAGCATTTT.

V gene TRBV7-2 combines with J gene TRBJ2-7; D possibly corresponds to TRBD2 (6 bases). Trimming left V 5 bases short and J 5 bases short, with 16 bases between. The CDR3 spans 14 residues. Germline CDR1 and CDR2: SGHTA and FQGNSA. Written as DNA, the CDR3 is TGTGCCAGCAGCGATATTGGGGGGAGGAACGAGCAGTACTTC. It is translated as CASSDIGGRNEQYF. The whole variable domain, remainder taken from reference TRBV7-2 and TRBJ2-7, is GAGVSQSPSNKVTEKGKDVELRCDPISGHTALYWYRQSLGQGLEFLIYFQGNSAPDKSGLPSDRFSAERTGGSVSTLTIQRTQQEDSAVYLCASSDIGGRNEQYFGPGTRLTVT.

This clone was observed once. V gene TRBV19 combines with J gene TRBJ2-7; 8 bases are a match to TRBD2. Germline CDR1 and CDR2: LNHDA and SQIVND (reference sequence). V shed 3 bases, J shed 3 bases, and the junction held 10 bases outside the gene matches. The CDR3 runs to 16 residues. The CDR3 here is CASSMEAASGHYEQYF. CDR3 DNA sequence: TGTGCCAGTAGTATGGAGGCCGCTAGCGGGCACTACGAGCAGTACTTC.

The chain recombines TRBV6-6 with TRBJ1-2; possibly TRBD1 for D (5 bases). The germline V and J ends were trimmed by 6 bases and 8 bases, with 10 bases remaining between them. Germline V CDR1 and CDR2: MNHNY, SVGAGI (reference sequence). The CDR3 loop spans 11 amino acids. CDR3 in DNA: TGTGCCAGCAGGCAGGGAACGGGCTACACCTTC. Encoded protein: CASRQGTGYTF.

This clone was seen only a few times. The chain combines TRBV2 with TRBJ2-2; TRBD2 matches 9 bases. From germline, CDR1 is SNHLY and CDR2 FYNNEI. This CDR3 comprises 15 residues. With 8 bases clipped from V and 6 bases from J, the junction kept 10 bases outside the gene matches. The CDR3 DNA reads TGTGCCAGCGAGACAGCGGGAGGTCTCTCCGGGGAGCTGTTTTTT. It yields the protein CASETAGGLSGELFF. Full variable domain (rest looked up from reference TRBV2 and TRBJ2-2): EPEVTQTPSHQVTQMGQEVILRCVPISNHLYFYWYRQILGQKVEFLVSFYNNEISEKSEIFDDQFSVERPDGSNFTLKIRSTKLEDSAMYFCASETAGGLSGELFFGEGSRLTVL.

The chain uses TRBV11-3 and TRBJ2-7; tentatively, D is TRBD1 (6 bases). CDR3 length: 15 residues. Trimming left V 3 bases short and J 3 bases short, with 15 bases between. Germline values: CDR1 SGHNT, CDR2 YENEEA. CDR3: CASSLGAHALYEQYF. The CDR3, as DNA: TGTGCCAGCAGCTTGGGGGCGCATGCCCTCTACGAGCAGTACTTC.

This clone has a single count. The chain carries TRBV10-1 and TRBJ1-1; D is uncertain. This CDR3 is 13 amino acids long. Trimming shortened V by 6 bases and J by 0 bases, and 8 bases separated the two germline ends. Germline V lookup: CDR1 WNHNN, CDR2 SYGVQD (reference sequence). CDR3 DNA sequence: TGCGCCAGCAGAAGACAACTGAACACTGAAGCTTTCTTT. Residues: CASRRQLNTEAFF.

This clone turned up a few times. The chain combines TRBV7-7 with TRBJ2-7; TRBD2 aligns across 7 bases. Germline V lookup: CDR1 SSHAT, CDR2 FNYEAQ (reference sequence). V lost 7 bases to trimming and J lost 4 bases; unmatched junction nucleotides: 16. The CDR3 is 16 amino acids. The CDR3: CASIVETSPFSYEQYF. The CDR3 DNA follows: TGTGCCAGCATAGTGGAGACTAGCCCCTTCAGTTACGAGCAGTACTTC.

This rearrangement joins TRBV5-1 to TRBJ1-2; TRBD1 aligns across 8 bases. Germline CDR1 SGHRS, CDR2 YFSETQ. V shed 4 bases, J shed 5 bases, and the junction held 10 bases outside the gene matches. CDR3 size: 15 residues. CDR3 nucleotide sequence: TGCGCCAGCAGCGCCCAGGGGGCGCTTAGTTATGGCTACACCTTC. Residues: CASSAQGALSYGYTF.

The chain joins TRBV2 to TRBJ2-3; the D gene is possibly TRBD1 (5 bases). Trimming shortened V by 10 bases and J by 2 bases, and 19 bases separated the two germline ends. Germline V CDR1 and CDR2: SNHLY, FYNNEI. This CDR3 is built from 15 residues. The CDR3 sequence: CAIPRVMGSTDTQYF. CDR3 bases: TGTGCCATTCCCAGGGTTATGGGGTCCACAGATACGCAGTATTTT.

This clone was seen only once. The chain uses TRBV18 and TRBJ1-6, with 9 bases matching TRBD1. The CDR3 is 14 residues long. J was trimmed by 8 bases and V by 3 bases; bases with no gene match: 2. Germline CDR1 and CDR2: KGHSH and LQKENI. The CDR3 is CASSPTGGDSPLHF. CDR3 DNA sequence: TGTGCCAGCTCACCGACAGGGGGGGATTCACCCCTCCACTTT.

DNA for the CDR3: TGTGCCAGCAGCTTAGACAGGGACTCCTACAATGAGCAGTTCTTC. Translated: CASSLDRDSYNEQFF. The chain combines TRBV11-2 with TRBJ2-1; D might be TRBD1 (5 bases). There are 15 residues in the CDR3. Germline V CDR1 and CDR2: SGHAT, FQNNGV. Trimming cost V 0 bases and J 0 bases, with 6 bases left between them.